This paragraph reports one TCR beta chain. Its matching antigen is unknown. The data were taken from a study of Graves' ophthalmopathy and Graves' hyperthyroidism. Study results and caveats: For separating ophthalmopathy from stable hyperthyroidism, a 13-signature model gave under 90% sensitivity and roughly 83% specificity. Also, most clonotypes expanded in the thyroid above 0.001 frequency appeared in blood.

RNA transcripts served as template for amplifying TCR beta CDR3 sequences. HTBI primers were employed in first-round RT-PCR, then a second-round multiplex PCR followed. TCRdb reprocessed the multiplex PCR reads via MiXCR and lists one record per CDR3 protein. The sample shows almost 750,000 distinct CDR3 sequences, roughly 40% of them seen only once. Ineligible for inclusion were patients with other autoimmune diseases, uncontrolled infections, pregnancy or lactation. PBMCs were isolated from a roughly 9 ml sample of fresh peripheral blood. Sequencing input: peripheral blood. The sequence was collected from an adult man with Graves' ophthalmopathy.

The CDR3 DNA sequence: TGTGCCAGCAGCTTGGACCAGGGTTTCGTCACTGAAGCTTTCTTT. It translates to CASSLDQGFVTEAFF. The J gene is TRBJ1-1, the V gene TRBV7-2; D is possibly TRBD1 (5 bases). Germline-derived CDR1 and CDR2 are SGHTA and FQGNSA. The CDR3 has 15 amino acids. Between the trimmed V and J ends, which lost 3 bases and 4 bases, there was a span of 15 bases.